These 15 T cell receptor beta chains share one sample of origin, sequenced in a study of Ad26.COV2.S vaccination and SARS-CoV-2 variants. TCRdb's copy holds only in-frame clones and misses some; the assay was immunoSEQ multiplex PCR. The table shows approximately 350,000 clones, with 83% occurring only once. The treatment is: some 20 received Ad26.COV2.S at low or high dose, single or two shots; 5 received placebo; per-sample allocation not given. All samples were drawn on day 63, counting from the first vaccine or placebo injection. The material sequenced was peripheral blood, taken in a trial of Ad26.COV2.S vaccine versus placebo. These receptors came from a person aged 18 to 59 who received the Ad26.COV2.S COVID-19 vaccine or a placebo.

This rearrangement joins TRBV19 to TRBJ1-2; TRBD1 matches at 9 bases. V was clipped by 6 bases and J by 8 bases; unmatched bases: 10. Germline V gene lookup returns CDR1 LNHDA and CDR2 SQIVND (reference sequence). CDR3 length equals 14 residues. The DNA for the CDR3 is TGTGCCAGTAGAAACACAGGGGGCGCCGGAGGCTACACCTTC. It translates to CASRNTGGAGGYTF.

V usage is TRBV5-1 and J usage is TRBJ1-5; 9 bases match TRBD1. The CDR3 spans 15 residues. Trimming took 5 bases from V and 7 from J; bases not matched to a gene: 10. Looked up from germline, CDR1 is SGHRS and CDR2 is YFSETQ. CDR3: CASSVQGAAGQPQHF. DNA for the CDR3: TGCGCCAGCAGTGTACAGGGGGCGGCTGGGCAGCCCCAGCATTTT.

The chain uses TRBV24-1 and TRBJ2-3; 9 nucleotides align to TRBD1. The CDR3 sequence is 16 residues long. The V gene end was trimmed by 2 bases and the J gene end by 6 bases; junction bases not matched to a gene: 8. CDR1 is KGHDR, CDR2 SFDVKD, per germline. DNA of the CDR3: TGTGCCACCAGTGATTCAACAGGGGGCCAAATTGATACGCAGTATTTT. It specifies CATSDSTGGQIDTQYF.

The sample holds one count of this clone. DNA for the CDR3: TGTGCCAGCAGTTTAGGGGGCAGGGAGCAGTTCTTC. Its translation is CASSLGGREQFF. V usage is TRBV27 and J usage is TRBJ2-1; weak D call: TRBD1 (6 bases). Germline values: CDR1 MNHEY, CDR2 SMNVEV (reference sequence). Trimming shortened V by 2 bases and J by 10 bases, and 9 bases separated the two germline ends. This CDR3 has 12 amino acids.

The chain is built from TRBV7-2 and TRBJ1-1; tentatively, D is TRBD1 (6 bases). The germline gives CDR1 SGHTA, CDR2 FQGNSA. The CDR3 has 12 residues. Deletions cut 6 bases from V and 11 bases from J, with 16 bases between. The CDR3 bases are TGTGCCAGCAGTCTCGGGCCTGACAGGGCTTTCTTT. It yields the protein CASSLGPDRAFF.

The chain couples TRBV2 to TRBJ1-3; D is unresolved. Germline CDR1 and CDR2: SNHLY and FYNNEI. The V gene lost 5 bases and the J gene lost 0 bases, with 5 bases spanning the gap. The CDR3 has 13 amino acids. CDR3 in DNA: TGTGCCAGCAGTTCATACTCTGGAAACACCATATATTTT. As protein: CASSSYSGNTIYF.

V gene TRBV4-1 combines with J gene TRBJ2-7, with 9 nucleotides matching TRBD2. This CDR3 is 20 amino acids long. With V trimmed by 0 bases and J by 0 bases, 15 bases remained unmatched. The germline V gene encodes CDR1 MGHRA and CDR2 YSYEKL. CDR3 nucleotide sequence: TGCGCCAGCAGCCAAGATCGGGGTTGGACAGGTAGCGGGAGCTCCTACGAGCAGTACTTC. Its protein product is CASSQDRGWTGSGSSYEQYF.

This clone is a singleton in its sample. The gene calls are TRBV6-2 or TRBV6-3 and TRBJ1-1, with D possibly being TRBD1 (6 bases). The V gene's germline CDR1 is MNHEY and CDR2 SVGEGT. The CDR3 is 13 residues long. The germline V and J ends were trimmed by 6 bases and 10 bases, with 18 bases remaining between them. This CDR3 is CASRYTGNWGAFF. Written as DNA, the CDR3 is TGTGCCAGCAGATACACAGGGAATTGGGGAGCTTTCTTT.

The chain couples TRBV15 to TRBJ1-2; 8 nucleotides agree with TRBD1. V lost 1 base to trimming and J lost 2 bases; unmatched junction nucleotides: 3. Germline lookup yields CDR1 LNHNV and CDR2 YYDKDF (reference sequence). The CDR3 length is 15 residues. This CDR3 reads CATSRGGTGNYGYTF. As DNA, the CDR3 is TGTGCCACCAGCAGAGGGGGGACAGGCAACTATGGCTACACCTTC.

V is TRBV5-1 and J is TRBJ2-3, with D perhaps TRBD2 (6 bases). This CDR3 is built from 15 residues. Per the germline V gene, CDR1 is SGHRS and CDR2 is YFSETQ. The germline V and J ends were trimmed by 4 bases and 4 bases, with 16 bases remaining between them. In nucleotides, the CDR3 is TGCGCCAGCAGCCTGACTAGTACGAACCCAGATACGCAGTATTTT. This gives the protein CASSLTSTNPDTQYF.

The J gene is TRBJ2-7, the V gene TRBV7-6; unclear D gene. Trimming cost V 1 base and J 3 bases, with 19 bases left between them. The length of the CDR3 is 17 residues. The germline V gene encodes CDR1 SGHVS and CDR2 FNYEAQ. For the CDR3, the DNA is TGTGCCAGCAGCTTAGAGGTCGGCGGAACAATGTTCTACGAGCAGTACTTC. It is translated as CASSLEVGGTMFYEQYF.

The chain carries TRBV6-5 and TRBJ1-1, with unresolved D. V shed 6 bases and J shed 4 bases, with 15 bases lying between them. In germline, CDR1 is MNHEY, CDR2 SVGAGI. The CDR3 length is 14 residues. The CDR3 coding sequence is TGTGCCAGCAGGCTTCTCGGAGGTACCACTGAAGCTTTCTTT. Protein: CASRLLGGTTEAFF.

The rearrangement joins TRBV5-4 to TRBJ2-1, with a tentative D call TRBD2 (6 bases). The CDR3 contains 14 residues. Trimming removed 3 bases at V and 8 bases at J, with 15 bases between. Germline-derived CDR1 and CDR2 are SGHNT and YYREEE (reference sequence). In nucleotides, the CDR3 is TGTGCCAGCAGCTCTGCTACTAGCTTCCATGAGCAGTTCTTC. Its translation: CASSSATSFHEQFF.

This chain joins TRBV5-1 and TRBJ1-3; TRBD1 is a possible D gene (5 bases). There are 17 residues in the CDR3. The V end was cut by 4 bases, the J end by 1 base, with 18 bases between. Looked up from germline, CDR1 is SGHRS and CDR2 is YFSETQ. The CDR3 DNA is TGCGCCAGCAGCCACGGGACCCTAAGGCGTTCTGGAAACACCATATATTTT. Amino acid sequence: CASSHGTLRRSGNTIYF.

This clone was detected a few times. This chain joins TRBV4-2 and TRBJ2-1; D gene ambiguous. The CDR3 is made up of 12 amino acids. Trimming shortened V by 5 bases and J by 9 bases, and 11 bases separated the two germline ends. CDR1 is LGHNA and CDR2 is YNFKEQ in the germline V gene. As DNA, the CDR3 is TGTGCCAGCAGCATCGACCGGCGTGAGCAGTTCTTC. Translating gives CASSIDRREQFF.